The 30 T cell receptor beta chains below all came from one sample that was sequenced in a study of control samples from healthy donors and cancer patients. This table comes from immunoSEQ multiplex PCR, and its TCRdb copy is limited to in-frame clones, with some not included. The data contain about 180,000 clones, roughly nine tenths of them singletons. Sequencing used blood. These receptors all stem from a man aged 25-45 years in good health.

This chain joins TRBV7-8 and TRBJ2-1; 7 nucleotides line up with TRBD2. V dropped 3 bases and J dropped 2; count of bases not matched to a gene: 4. From germline, CDR1 is SGHVS and CDR2 FQNEAQ. The CDR3 loop spans 15 amino acids. The CDR3: CASSFSGIAYNEQFF. The CDR3, as DNA: TGTGCCAGCAGCTTCAGCGGGATTGCCTACAATGAGCAGTTCTTC.

The gene calls are TRBV30 and TRBJ1-1; no clear D gene. The CDR3 sequence is 11 residues long. Trimming took 5 bases from V and 7 from J, leaving 11 bases between them. Germline CDR1 reads GTSNPN; CDR2 reads SVGIG (reference sequence). The CDR3 nucleotides are TGTGCCTGGGTTGCCTTTGATGAAGCTTTCTTT. Protein product: CAWVAFDEAFF.

This clone was observed once. The chain recombines TRBV10-3 with TRBJ2-1, with TRBD2 matching over 14 bases. The CDR3 is 18 amino acids. With 6 bases clipped from V and 0 bases from J, the junction kept 7 bases outside the gene matches. CDR1 and CDR2 (germline): ENHRY, SYGVKD. The CDR3 is CAISKGLAGESSYNEQFF. The CDR3 DNA reads TGTGCCATCAGCAAGGGACTAGCGGGGGAAAGCTCCTACAATGAGCAGTTCTTC.

This clone appeared a few times. The chain employs TRBV6-4 and TRBJ2-7, with D possibly being TRBD2 (5 bases). Germline CDR1 MRHNA, CDR2 SNTAGT. The CDR3 covers 17 residues. The V end was cut by 0 bases, the J end by 1 base, with 16 bases between. This CDR3 reads CASSDSGLQIASYEQYF. The CDR3 nucleotides are TGTGCCAGCAGTGACTCAGGGCTCCAGATAGCGTCCTACGAGCAGTACTTC.

The chain carries TRBV24-1 and TRBJ2-5; the D gene is possibly TRBD2 (5 bases). Germline CDR1 KGHDR, CDR2 SFDVKD. The CDR3 loop spans 13 amino acids. V gave up 7 bases and J gave up 2 bases, with 10 bases separating them. This CDR3 reads CATRRAGQETQYF. The CDR3 bases are TGTGCCACCAGGCGGGCCGGACAAGAGACCCAGTACTTC.

This clone was seen a single time. This rearrangement joins TRBV28 to TRBJ2-5, with TRBD2 identical over 13 bases. CDR3 size: 16 residues. Losses at the gene ends were 6 bases for V and 2 bases for J; bases not matched to a gene: 6. CDR1 is MDHEN, CDR2 SYDVKM, per germline. In DNA form, the CDR3 reads TGTGCCAGCAGGGCTAGACTAGCGGGAGGACAAGAGACCCAGTACTTC. Translated: CASRARLAGGQETQYF.

V and J are TRBV9 and TRBJ2-7; tentatively, D is TRBD2 (5 bases). The germline V and J ends were trimmed by 4 bases and 5 bases, with 16 bases remaining between them. The CDR3 is 14 amino acids. Per the germline V gene, CDR1 is SGDLS and CDR2 is YYNGEE. CDR3 DNA: TGTGCCAGCAGCCCACGGACTCCTGGCGACGAGCAGTACTTC. Translation gives CASSPRTPGDEQYF.

The V and J genes are TRBV12-3 or TRBV12-4 and TRBJ1-1; a weak D match, TRBD1 (6 bases). The CDR3 covers 11 residues. V gave up 5 bases and J gave up 12 bases, with 13 bases separating them. CDR3 sequence (DNA): TGTGCCAGCAGTAAAAGACAGGAATCTTTCTTT. It yields the protein CASSKRQESFF.

In this sample, this clone turned up once. V is TRBV7-3 and J is TRBJ2-2, with TRBD2 matching 8 bases. Germline-derived CDR1 and CDR2 are SGHTA and FQGTGA. The CDR3 is 14 residues long. J lost 3 bases, V lost 6 bases, and 3 bases had no gene match. The CDR3, as DNA: TGTGCCAGCAGGCGGGAGGCCCACACCGGGGAGCTGTTTTTT. It translates to CASRREAHTGELFF. Using reference TRBV7-3 and TRBJ2-2 for the parts outside the CDR3, the full variable domain is GAGVSQTPSNKVTEKGKYVELRCDPISGHTALYWYRQSLGQGPEFLIYFQGTGAADDSGLPNDRFFAVRPEGSVSTLKIQRTERGDSAVYLCASRREAHTGELFFGEGSRLTVL.

CDR3 in DNA: TGTGCCAGCAGTTTCCGCTGGACAGGGGAGGGCACTGAAGCTTTCTTT. It encodes CASSFRWTGEGTEAFF. This chain joins TRBV28 and TRBJ1-1; 9 nucleotides align to TRBD1. Germline CDR1 is MDHEN and CDR2 is SYDVKM. J was trimmed by 4 bases and V by 3 bases; bases with no gene match: 9. The CDR3 length is 16 residues.

V usage is TRBV27 and J usage is TRBJ2-1; D may be TRBD1 (5 bases). The CDR3 sequence is 15 residues long. The germline V gene encodes CDR1 MNHEY and CDR2 SMNVEV (reference sequence). Trimming pared 3 bases from V and 1 base from J, leaving 10 bases between. CDR3 amino acids: CASSLGLGSYNEQFF. CDR3 DNA sequence: TGTGCCAGCAGTTTGGGGCTTGGGTCCTACAATGAGCAGTTCTTC.

The chain employs TRBV5-1 and TRBJ1-2, with D perhaps TRBD1 (6 bases). Germline V CDR1 and CDR2: SGHRS, YFSETQ. V lost 0 bases, J lost 7 bases, and 22 bases lay in between. This CDR3 is 17 amino acids long. DNA for the CDR3: TGCGCCAGCAGCTTGGGACGTACAGGGTTTATGCGAGGTGGCTACACCTTC. Protein product: CASSLGRTGFMRGGYTF.

The chain uses TRBV2 and TRBJ2-2, with D perhaps matching TRBD2 (6 bases). CDR1 is SNHLY and CDR2 is FYNNEI in the germline V gene. Trimming cost V 3 bases and J 0 bases, with 11 bases left between them. The CDR3 runs 16 residues. The CDR3 DNA sequence: TGTGCCAGCAGTGATGTCGGGGGAACGAACACCGGGGAGCTGTTTTTT. Translated: CASSDVGGTNTGELFF.

This sequence joins TRBV4-1 and TRBJ2-5, with 14 bases lining up with TRBD2. The germline gives CDR1 MGHRA, CDR2 YSYEKL. V gave up 0 bases and J gave up 9 bases; unmatched junction bases: 9. This CDR3 comprises 17 residues. CDR3 residues: CASSQDVWTSGGLAQYF. In DNA, the CDR3 is TGCGCCAGCAGCCAAGATGTATGGACTAGCGGGGGGTTAGCCCAGTACTTC.

The CDR3 loop is CASSLPQGTDTQYF. Written as DNA, the CDR3 is TGTGCCAGCAGTTTACCGCAGGGCACAGATACGCAGTATTTT. The chain employs TRBV27 and TRBJ2-3; D call uncertain. Germline values: CDR1 MNHEY, CDR2 SMNVEV (reference sequence). The CDR3 runs 14 residues. Trimming removed 2 bases at V and 1 base at J, with 7 bases between.

The chain uses TRBV28 and TRBJ1-5, with TRBD1 as a possible D gene (5 bases). V was shortened by 8 bases and J by 5 bases, with 25 bases between the two germline ends. The CDR3 sequence is 17 residues long. CDR1 and CDR2 from the germline V gene are MDHEN and SYDVKM. The CDR3 spells CASGIPRGRGSDQPQHF. The DNA for the CDR3 is TGTGCCAGCGGCATCCCTCGGGGGAGGGGCAGCGATCAGCCCCAGCATTTT. The entire variable domain, with the rest obtained from reference TRBV28 and TRBJ1-5, is as follows: DVKVTQSSRYLVKRTGEKVFLECVQDMDHENMFWYRQDPGLGLRLIYFSYDVKMKEKGDIPEGYSVSREKKERFSLILESASTNQTSMYLCASGIPRGRGSDQPQHFGDGTRLSIL.

V gene TRBV15 combines with J gene TRBJ2-5; 7 bases are shared with TRBD2. The V gene's germline CDR1 is LNHNV and CDR2 YYDKDF (reference sequence). Trimming took 0 bases from V and 6 from J; bases not matched to a gene: 10. The CDR3 is 16 residues long. For the CDR3, the DNA is TGTGCCACCAGCAGAGATCCCACCGGGAGCGGGAAGACCCAGTACTTC. Amino acids: CATSRDPTGSGKTQYF.

This clone was picked up a small number of times. The chain employs TRBV28 and TRBJ1-2, with D uncertain. The CDR3 runs 13 residues. V was pared by 7 bases and J by 8 bases, with 17 bases between. CDR1 is MDHEN, CDR2 SYDVKM, per germline. The CDR3: CASTPRGPGGYTF. The DNA for the CDR3 is TGTGCCAGCACCCCCCGAGGACCCGGGGGCTACACCTTC.

This chain links TRBV11-2 with TRBJ2-3; D is uncertain. This CDR3 has 12 amino acids. V lost 5 bases, J lost 6 bases, and 9 bases lay in between. CDR1 SGHAT and CDR2 FQNNGV come from the germline V gene. CDR3 sequence reads: CASSPHYDTQYF. The CDR3 nucleotides are TGTGCCAGCAGCCCACATTATGATACGCAGTATTTT.

The chain has TRBV19 and TRBJ1-2; D not certain. The V gene's germline CDR1 is LNHDA and CDR2 SQIVND (reference sequence). The CDR3 has 12 amino acids. The germline V and J ends were trimmed by 5 bases and 8 bases, with 12 bases remaining between them. As DNA, the CDR3 is TGTGCCAGTAGTGTGGGCAGTTGGGGCTACACCTTC. It specifies CASSVGSWGYTF.

The chain recombines TRBV6-5 with TRBJ1-6; 7 bases agree with TRBD1. Germline-derived CDR1 and CDR2 are MNHEY and SVGAGI. J was trimmed by 8 bases and V by 5 bases; bases with no gene match: 6. This CDR3 contains 14 residues. This chain's CDR3 is CASSTTGNYSPLHF. Written as DNA, the CDR3 is TGTGCCAGCAGTACGACAGGGAACTATTCACCCCTCCACTTT.

V is TRBV10-3 and J is TRBJ2-7; 14 positions agree with TRBD2. From germline, CDR1 is ENHRY and CDR2 SYGVKD. The CDR3 sequence is 17 residues long. Trimming removed 7 bases from V and 2 bases from J; junction bases left unmatched: 10. The CDR3 coding sequence is TGTGCCATCATGGCAGGGACTAGCGGGAGTGGGGCCTACGAGCAGTACTTC. It codes for CAIMAGTSGSGAYEQYF.

The chain couples TRBV19 to TRBJ1-3; D gene unclear. Per germline, CDR1 LNHDA and CDR2 SQIVND (reference sequence). The V end was cut by 0 bases, the J end by 5 bases, with 14 bases between. The CDR3 runs 16 residues. CDR3 DNA sequence: TGTGCCAGTAGTATAGATCTATACGGCGGTCGAAACACCATATATTTT. Translated, it gives CASSIDLYGGRNTIYF.

The chain couples TRBV24-1 to TRBJ2-1; D is tentatively TRBD1 or TRBD2 (5 bases each). Germline lookup yields CDR1 KGHDR and CDR2 SFDVKD. The CDR3 runs 17 residues. V was cut by 1 base and J by 4 bases, with 16 bases left in between. The chain's CDR3 is CATSDFPTRGVYNEQFF. The CDR3 coding sequence is TGTGCCACCAGTGATTTCCCTACTAGAGGGGTATACAATGAGCAGTTCTTC.

DNA of the CDR3: TGCAGGAAGAGGACAGGGGGCGGAGGAGACACTGAAGCTTTCTTT. It codes for CRKRTGGGGDTEAFF. The chain links TRBV29-1 to TRBJ1-1; 11 positions agree with TRBD1. Germline loops: CDR1 SQVTM, CDR2 ANQGSEA. The CDR3 has 15 residues. Full variable domain (outside the CDR3, taken from reference TRBV29-1 and TRBJ1-1): SAVISQKPSRDICQRGTSLTIQCQVDSQVTMMFWYRQQPGQSLTLIATANQGSEATYESGFVIDKFPISRPNLTFSTLTVSNMSPEDSSIYLCRKRTGGGGDTEAFFGQGTRLTVV.

The chain employs TRBV10-3 and TRBJ2-4; no clear D gene. Germline V lookup: CDR1 ENHRY, CDR2 SYGVKD. The CDR3 runs 17 residues. Trimming removed 3 bases at V and 5 bases at J, with 20 bases between. CDR3 in DNA: TGTGCCATCAGTGAAGGGCTTCGGCGACCTCCCCAAAACATTCAGTACTTC. Translation gives CAISEGLRRPPQNIQYF.

This clone was seen a few times. The chain combines TRBV24-1 with TRBJ1-2; D unclear. There are 12 residues in the CDR3. The germline V and J ends were trimmed by 1 base and 1 base, with 0 bases remaining between them. CDR1 and CDR2 from the germline V gene are KGHDR and SFDVKD. Here the CDR3 DNA reads TGTGCCACCAGTGATTTTAACTATGGCTACACCTTC. This encodes CATSDFNYGYTF.

The V call is TRBV7-8, the J call TRBJ1-2; D is ambiguous. Germline lookup yields CDR1 SGHVS and CDR2 FQNEAQ. Trimming removed 3 bases from V and 2 bases from J, with 7 bases in between. CDR3 size: 13 residues. This CDR3 reads CASSFRINYGYTF. The CDR3 region has the DNA TGTGCCAGCAGCTTTCGCATAAACTATGGCTACACCTTC.

A remark on this clone: At one end, the junction sequence differs from germline, possibly due to a read error. The chain employs TRBV6-1 and TRBJ1-2, with TRBD1 matching over 7 bases. Germline lookup yields CDR1 MNHNS and CDR2 SASEGT. The CDR3 spans 14 residues. CDR3 amino acids: CVSSDGGAGGGYTF. The CDR3 DNA sequence: TGTGTCAGCAGTGACGGGGGGGCAGGGGGAGGCTACACCTTC.

The chain carries TRBV29-1 and TRBJ2-3, with unresolved D. V was trimmed by 4 bases and J by 10 bases, leaving 3 bases between them. CDR3 length: 8 amino acids. Germline lookup yields CDR1 SQVTM and CDR2 ANQGSEA. The CDR3 protein is CSVASQYF. For the CDR3, the DNA is TGCAGCGTTGCGTCGCAGTATTTT.